The clone carrying this T cell receptor (beta chain) was detected ten times or more. Its antigen is undetermined. The entry originates in a study of shared clonotypes between healthy human individuals. Study-level points and caveats: The sharing of 4% to 5.5% of naive CD4 clonotypes was seen across several donors. Sharing of clonotypes among donors was expected to vary with sequencing depth.

The CDR3 is 14 residues long. CDR1 and CDR2 (germline): SNHLY, FYNNEI. Trimming cost V 5 bases and J 6 bases, with 16 bases left between them. None of the donors, who were healthy HIV-negative adults, had recently had acute infections or vaccinations. Method: immunoSEQ multiplex PCR; TCRdb's copy keeps in-frame clones and lacks some. In the table there are around 700,000 clones, 55% to 75% of which are singletons. This TCR came from a woman aged 30 to 39 in good health. The chain combines TRBV2 with TRBJ1-2; D remains unclear. The sequencing input was memory CD4+ T cells sorted from blood. Noted subset: CD45RA-negative fraction. The CDR3 protein is CASSRLVSSHGYTF. The CDR3 bases are TGTGCCAGCAGTAGGCTCGTCTCCTCCCATGGCTACACCTTC. The entire variable domain, with the rest obtained from reference TRBV2 and TRBJ1-2, is as follows: EPEVTQTPSHQVTQMGQEVILRCVPISNHLYFYWYRQILGQKVEFLVSFYNNEISEKSEIFDDQFSVERPDGSNFTLKIRSTKLEDSAMYFCASSRLVSSHGYTFGSGTRLTVV.